A selection of T cell receptor beta chains follows, all from one sample in a study of blood T cells in healthy people across ages. TCRdb processed the 5' RACE reads anew with MiXCR; each CDR3 protein has one entry. The data contain about 1.4 million distinct CDR3 sequences, roughly 60% of them singletons. The sequencing input was blood. The receptors were gathered from a young man in good health. CDR3s include the opening cysteine and the closing phenylalanine or tryptophan. The D gene is left open where the match is weak. Size is stated for part of the rows, as once, few or many counts, or as a class when the clone is expanded.

cdr3_nt: TGCGCCAGCAGCTTGTTTCCGGTTACCTCCTACGAGCAGTACTTC
cdr3_aa: CASSLFPVTSYEQYF
j_call: TRBJ2-7
clone_size: -
d_call: -
v_call: TRBV5-1

cdr3_nt: TGTGCCAGCAGTGAAGGTTCCCTTGGGGAGCAGTACTTC
cdr3_aa: CASSEGSLGEQYF
j_call: TRBJ2-7
clone_size: -
d_call: -
v_call: TRBV2

cdr3_nt: TGTGCCAGCAGTCTATCTCAGATGACAGATACGCAGTATTTT
cdr3_aa: CASSLSQMTDTQYF
j_call: TRBJ2-3
clone_size: -
d_call: -
v_call: TRBV28

cdr3_nt: TGTGCCATCAGTGAAGTAGGGACAGCAACCTACGAGCAGTACTTC
cdr3_aa: CAISEVGTATYEQYF
j_call: TRBJ2-7
clone_size: -
d_call: TRBD1
v_call: TRBV10-3

cdr3_nt: TGTGCCAGCAGTTTAGGGGACGGGGGCTATGGCTACACCTTC
cdr3_aa: CASSLGDGGYGYTF
j_call: TRBJ1-2
clone_size: -
d_call: -
v_call: TRBV12-3/TRBV12-4

cdr3_nt: TGTGCCAGCAGTCCAAACCCGGGACAGAACTACGAGCAGTACTTC
cdr3_aa: CASSPNPGQNYEQYF
j_call: TRBJ2-7
clone_size: -
d_call: TRBD1
v_call: TRBV12-3/TRBV12-4

cdr3_nt: TGTGCCACCAGCAGAGATCTAAAGGGTTGGGCTTTCTTT
cdr3_aa: CATSRDLKGWAFF
j_call: TRBJ1-1
clone_size: once
d_call: -
v_call: TRBV15

cdr3_nt: TGTGCCAGCAGCCAAGTGGACGATTCACCCCTCCACTTT
cdr3_aa: CASSQVDDSPLHF
j_call: TRBJ1-6
clone_size: few
d_call: -
v_call: TRBV14

cdr3_nt: TGTGCCAGCTCACCAGTGTTTGAGACCCAGTACTTC
cdr3_aa: CASSPVFETQYF
j_call: TRBJ2-5
clone_size: -
d_call: -
v_call: TRBV18

cdr3_nt: TGCGCCAGCAGACAGGACCGGTTCTACGAGCAGTACTTC
cdr3_aa: CASRQDRFYEQYF
j_call: TRBJ2-7
clone_size: few
d_call: -
v_call: TRBV5-1

cdr3_nt: TGTGCCAGCAGCACCCTGGGACAGGAATTATCCTATGGCTACACCTTC
cdr3_aa: CASSTLGQELSYGYTF
j_call: TRBJ1-2
clone_size: few
d_call: TRBD1
v_call: TRBV7-9

cdr3_nt: TGTGCCATCGGTGGAGAGCCGGGTTACGAGCAGTACTTC
cdr3_aa: CAIGGEPGYEQYF
j_call: TRBJ2-7
clone_size: few
d_call: -
v_call: TRBV10-3

cdr3_nt: TGCAGTGCTACGGACATCAGCACAGATACGCAGTATTTT
cdr3_aa: CSATDISTDTQYF
j_call: TRBJ2-3
clone_size: -
d_call: -
v_call: TRBV20-1

cdr3_nt: TGTGCCAGCAGCCCCCAGCCCGGGACTAGCGCTCACAATGAGCAGTTCTTC
cdr3_aa: CASSPQPGTSAHNEQFF
j_call: TRBJ2-1
clone_size: -
d_call: TRBD2
v_call: TRBV7-9

cdr3_nt: TGCGCCAGCAGCGCATCGAGGGAGCAGTACTTC
cdr3_aa: CASSASREQYF
j_call: TRBJ2-7
clone_size: -
d_call: -
v_call: TRBV10-1

cdr3_nt: TGTGCCAGCAGTGGGAGGGAGCAGTACTTC
cdr3_aa: CASSGREQYF
j_call: TRBJ2-7
clone_size: -
d_call: -
v_call: TRBV2

cdr3_nt: TGTGCCAGCAGACCCGGACAGGGGGCGATCAACGAGCAGTACTTC
cdr3_aa: CASRPGQGAINEQYF
j_call: TRBJ2-7
clone_size: -
d_call: TRBD1
v_call: TRBV27

cdr3_nt: TGTGCCAGCAGCGTGGAAGATAGCAATCAGCCCCAGCATTTT
cdr3_aa: CASSVEDSNQPQHF
j_call: TRBJ1-5
clone_size: few
d_call: -
v_call: TRBV9

cdr3_nt: TGTGCCAGCAGTTTTGGTGCTCCGGGACCAGACACAGATACGCAGTATTTT
cdr3_aa: CASSFGAPGPDTDTQYF
j_call: TRBJ2-3
clone_size: -
d_call: -
v_call: TRBV12-3/TRBV12-4

cdr3_nt: TGTGCTAGTGGTTTTGCGCACACTGAAGCTTTCTTT
cdr3_aa: CASGFAHTEAFF
j_call: TRBJ1-1
clone_size: once
d_call: -
v_call: TRBV12-5